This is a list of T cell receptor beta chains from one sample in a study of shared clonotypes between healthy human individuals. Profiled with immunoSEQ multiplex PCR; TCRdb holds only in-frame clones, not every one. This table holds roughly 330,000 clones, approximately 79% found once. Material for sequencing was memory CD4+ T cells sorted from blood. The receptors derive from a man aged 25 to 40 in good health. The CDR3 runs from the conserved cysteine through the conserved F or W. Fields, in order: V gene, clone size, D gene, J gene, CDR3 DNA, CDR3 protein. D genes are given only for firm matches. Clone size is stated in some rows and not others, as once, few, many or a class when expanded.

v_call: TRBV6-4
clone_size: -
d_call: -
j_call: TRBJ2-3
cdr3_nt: TGTGCCAGCAGTGAAAACGAACGAGGTACGCAGTATTTT
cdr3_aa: CASSENERGTQYF

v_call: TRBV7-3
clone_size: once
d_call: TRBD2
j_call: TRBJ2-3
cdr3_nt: TGTGCCAGCAGCTTACTAGCGGGACCAGGGGATACGCAGTATTTT
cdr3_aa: CASSLLAGPGDTQYF

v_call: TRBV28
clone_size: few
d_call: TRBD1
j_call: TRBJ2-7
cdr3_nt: TGTGCCAGCAGTTCTCCGGGACAGGCGACCTACGAGCAGTACTTC
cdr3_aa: CASSSPGQATYEQYF

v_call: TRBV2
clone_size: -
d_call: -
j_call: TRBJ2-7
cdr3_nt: TGTGCCAGCAGTACGACCGATTACGAGCAGTACTTC
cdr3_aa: CASSTTDYEQYF

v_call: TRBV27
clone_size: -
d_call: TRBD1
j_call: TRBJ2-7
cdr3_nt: TGTGCCAGCAGGCAGGACAGGGCGGGCCACTACGAGCAGTACTTC
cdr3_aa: CASRQDRAGHYEQYF

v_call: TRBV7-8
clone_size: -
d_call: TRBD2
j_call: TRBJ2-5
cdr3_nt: TGTGCCAGCAGCTTAGCTAGGACTAGCGGGTTCCAAGAGACCCAGTACTTC
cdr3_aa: CASSLARTSGFQETQYF

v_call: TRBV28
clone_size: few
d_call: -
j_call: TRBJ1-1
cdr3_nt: TGTGCCAGCCACAGTACCACTGAAGCTTTCTTT
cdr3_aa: CASHSTTEAFF

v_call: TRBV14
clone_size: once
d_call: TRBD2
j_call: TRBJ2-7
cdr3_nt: TGTGCCAGCAGCCAAGTCGCTAGCGGGAGGTACTCCTACGAGCAGTACTTC
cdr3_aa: CASSQVASGRYSYEQYF

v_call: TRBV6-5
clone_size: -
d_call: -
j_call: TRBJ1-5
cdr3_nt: TGTGCCAGCAGTCCAGGATGGGGTAGCAATCAGCCCCAGCATTTT
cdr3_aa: CASSPGWGSNQPQHF

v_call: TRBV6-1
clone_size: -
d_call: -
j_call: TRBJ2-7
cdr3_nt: TGTGCCAGCAGTGTCTTCCAGAAAGAGCAGTACTTC
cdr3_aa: CASSVFQKEQYF